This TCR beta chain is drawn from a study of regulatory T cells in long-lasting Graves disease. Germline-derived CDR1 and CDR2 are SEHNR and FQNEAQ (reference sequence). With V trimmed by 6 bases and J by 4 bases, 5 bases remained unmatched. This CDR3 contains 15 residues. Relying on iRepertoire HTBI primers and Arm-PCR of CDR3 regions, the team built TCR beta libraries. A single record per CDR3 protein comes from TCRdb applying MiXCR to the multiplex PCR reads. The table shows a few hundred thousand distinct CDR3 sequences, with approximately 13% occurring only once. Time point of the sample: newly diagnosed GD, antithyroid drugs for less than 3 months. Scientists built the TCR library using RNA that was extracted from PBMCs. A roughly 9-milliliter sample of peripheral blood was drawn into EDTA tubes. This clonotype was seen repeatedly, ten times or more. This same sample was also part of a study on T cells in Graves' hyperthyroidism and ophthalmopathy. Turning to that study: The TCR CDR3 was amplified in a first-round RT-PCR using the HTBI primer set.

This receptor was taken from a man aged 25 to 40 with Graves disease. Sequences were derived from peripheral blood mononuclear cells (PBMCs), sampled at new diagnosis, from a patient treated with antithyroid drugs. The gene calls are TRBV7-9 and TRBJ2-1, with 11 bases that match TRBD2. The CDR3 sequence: CASRAGLAEYNEQFF. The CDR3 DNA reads TGTGCCAGCAGGGCGGGACTAGCGGAGTACAATGAGCAGTTCTTC. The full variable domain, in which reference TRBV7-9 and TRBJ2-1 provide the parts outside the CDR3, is DTGVSQNPRHKITKRGQNVTFRCDPISEHNRLYWYRQTLGQGPEFLTYFQNEAQLEKSRLLSDRFSAERPKGSFSTLEIQRTEQGDSAMYLCASRAGLAEYNEQFFGPGTRLTVL.